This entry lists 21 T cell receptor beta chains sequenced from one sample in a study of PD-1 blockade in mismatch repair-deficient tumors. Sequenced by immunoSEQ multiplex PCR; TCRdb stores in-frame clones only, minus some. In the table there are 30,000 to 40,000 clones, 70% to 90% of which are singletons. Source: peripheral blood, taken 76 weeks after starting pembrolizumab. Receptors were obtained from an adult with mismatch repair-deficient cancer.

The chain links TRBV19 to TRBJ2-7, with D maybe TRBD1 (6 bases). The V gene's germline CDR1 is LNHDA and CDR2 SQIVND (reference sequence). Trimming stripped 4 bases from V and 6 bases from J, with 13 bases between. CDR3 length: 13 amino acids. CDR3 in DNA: TGTGCCAGTAGTAAACATCAGGGGTTCGAGCAGTACTTC. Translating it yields CASSKHQGFEQYF. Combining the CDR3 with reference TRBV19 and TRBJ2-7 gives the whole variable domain DGGITQSPKYLFRKEGQNVTLSCEQNLNHDAMYWYRQDPGQGLRLIYYSQIVNDFQKGDIAEGYSVSREKKESFPLTVTSAQKNPTAFYLCASSKHQGFEQYFGPGTRLTVT.

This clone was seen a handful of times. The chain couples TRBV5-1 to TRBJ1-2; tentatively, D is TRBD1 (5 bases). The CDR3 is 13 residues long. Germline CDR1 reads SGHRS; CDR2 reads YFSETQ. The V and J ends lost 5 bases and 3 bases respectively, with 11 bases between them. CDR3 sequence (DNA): TGCGCCAGCAGTTCCGGGACGGACTATGGCTACACCTTC. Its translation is CASSSGTDYGYTF.

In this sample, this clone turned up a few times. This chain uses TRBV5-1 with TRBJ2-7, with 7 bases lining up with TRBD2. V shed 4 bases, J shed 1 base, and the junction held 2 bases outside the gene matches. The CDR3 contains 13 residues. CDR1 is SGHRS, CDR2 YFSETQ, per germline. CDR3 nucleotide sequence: TGCGCCAGCAGCAGGGAGGGGTCCTACGAGCAGTACTTC. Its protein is CASSREGSYEQYF.

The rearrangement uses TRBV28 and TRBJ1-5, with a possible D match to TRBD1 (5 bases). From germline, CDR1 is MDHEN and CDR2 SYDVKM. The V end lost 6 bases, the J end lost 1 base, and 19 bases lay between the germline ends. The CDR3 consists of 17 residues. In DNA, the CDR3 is TGTGCCAGCAGCCCTCCCCCCAGGGTGCGAAGCAATCAGCCCCAGCATTTT. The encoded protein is CASSPPPRVRSNQPQHF.

CDR3 residues: CASSQDEEPGTDTQYF. For the CDR3, the DNA is TGCGCCAGCAGCCAAGATGAGGAGCCCGGCACAGATACGCAGTATTTT. The chain recombines TRBV4-1 with TRBJ2-3; D gene ambiguous. The CDR3 length is 16 residues. From germline, CDR1 is MGHRA and CDR2 YSYEKL. V lost 0 bases and J lost 1, with 11 bases in between.

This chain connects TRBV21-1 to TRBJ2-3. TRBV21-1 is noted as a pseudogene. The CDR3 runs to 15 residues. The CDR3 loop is CASSKEGRFTDTQYF. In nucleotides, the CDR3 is TGTGCCAGCAGCAAAGAGGGCAGATTCACAGATACGCAGTATTTT.

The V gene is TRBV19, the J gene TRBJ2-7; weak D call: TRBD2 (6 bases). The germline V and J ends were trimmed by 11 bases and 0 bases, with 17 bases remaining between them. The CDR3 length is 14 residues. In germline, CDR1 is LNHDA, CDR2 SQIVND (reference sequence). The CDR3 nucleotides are TGTGCCTGTGGAGCCGGGACTTACTCCTACGAGCAGTACTTC. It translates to CACGAGTYSYEQYF.

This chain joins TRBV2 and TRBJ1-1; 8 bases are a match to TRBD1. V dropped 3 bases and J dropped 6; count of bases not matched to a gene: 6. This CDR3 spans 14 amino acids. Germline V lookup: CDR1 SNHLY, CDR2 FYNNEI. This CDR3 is CASSEGQEVPEAFF. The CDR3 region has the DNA TGTGCCAGCAGTGAGGGACAGGAGGTCCCTGAAGCTTTCTTT.

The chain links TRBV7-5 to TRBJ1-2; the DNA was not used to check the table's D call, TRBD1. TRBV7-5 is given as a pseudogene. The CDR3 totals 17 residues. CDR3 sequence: CARSNPDKTGDPLDYTF. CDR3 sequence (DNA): TGTGCCAGAAGCAACCCAGACAAGACAGGGGACCCTCTGGACTACACCTTC.

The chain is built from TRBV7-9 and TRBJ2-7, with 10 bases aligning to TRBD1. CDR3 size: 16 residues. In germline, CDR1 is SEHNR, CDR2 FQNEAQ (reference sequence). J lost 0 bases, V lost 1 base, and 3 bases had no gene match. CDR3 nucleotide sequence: TGTGCCAGCAGCTTAGTATGGACAGGGGGCTCCTACGAGCAGTACTTC. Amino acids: CASSLVWTGGSYEQYF. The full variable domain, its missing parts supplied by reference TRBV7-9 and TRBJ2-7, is DTGVSQNPRHKITKRGQNVTFRCDPISEHNRLYWYRQTLGQGPEFLTYFQNEAQLEKSRLLSDRFSAERPKGSFSTLEIQRTEQGDSAMYLCASSLVWTGGSYEQYFGPGTRLTVT.

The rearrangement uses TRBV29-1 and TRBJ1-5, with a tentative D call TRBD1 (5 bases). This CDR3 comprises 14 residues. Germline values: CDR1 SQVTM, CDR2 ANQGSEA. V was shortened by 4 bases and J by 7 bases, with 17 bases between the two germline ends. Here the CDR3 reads CSVVLATVGQPQHF. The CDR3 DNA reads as TGCAGCGTTGTACTAGCGACAGTGGGCCAGCCCCAGCATTTT.

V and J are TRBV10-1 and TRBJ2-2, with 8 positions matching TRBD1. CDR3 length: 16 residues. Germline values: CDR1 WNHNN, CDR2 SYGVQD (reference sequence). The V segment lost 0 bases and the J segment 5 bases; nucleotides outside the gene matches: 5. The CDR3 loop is CASSESTGAKTGELFF. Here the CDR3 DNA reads TGCGCCAGCAGTGAGTCGACAGGGGCAAAGACCGGGGAGCTGTTTTTT.

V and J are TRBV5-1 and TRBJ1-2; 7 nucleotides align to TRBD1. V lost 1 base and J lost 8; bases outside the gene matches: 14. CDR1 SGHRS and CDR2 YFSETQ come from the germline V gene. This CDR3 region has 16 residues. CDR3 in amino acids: CASSLLAGTAIEGYTF. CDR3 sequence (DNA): TGCGCCAGCAGCTTGTTGGCTGGGACAGCCATAGAAGGCTACACCTTC.

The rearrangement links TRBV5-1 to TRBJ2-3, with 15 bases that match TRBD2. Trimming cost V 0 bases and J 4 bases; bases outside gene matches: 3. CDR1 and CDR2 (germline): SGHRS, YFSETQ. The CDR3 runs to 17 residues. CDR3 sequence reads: CASSLGGLAGGPDTQYF. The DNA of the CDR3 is TGCGCCAGCAGCTTGGGGGGACTAGCGGGAGGACCAGATACGCAGTATTTT. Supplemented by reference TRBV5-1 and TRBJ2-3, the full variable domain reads KAGVTQTPRYLIKTRGQQVTLSCSPISGHRSVSWYQQTPGQGLQFLFEYFSETQRNKGNFPGRFSGRQFSNSRSEMNVSTLELGDSALYLCASSLGGLAGGPDTQYFGPGTRLTVL.

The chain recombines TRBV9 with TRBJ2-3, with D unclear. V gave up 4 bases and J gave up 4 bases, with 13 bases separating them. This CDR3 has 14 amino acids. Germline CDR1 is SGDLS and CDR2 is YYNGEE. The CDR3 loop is CASSPSGDPDTQYF. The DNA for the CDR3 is TGTGCCAGCAGCCCAAGTGGTGATCCAGATACGCAGTATTTT.

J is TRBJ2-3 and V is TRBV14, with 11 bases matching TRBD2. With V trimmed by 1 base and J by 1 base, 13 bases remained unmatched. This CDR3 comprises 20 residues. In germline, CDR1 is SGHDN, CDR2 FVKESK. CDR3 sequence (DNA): TGTGCCAGCAGCCAAGGACGGTGGGTATATAGCGGGAGGGGCACAGATACGCAGTATTTT. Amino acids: CASSQGRWVYSGRGTDTQYF.

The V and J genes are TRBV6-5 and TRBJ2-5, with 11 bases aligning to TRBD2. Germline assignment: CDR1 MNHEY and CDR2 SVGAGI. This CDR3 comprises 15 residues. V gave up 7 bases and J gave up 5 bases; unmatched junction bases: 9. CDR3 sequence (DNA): TGTGCCAGCAACCCGACTAGCGGGGTTTGGGAGACCCAGTACTTC. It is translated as CASNPTSGVWETQYF.

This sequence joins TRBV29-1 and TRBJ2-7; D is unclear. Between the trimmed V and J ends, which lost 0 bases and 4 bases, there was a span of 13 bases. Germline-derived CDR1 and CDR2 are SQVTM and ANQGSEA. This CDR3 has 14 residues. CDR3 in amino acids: CSVEDPGSEYEQYF. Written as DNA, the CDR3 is TGCAGCGTTGAAGACCCCGGGTCCGAATACGAGCAGTACTTC.

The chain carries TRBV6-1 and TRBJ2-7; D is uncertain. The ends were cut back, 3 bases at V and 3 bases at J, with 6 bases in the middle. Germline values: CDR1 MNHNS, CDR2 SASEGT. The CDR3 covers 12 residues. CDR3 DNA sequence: TGTGCCAGCAGTGACAACTACTACGAGCAGTACTTC. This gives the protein CASSDNYYEQYF.

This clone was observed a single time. This CDR3 reads CASSLLVGGNEQFF. CDR3 bases: TGTGCCAGCAGCTTACTAGTCGGGGGGAATGAGCAGTTCTTC. The chain has TRBV11-3 and TRBJ2-1; 7 bases fit TRBD2. The CDR3 loop spans 14 amino acids. The ends lost 2 bases at V and 7 bases at J; junction bases unmatched: 5. CDR1 is SGHNT, CDR2 YENEEA, per germline.

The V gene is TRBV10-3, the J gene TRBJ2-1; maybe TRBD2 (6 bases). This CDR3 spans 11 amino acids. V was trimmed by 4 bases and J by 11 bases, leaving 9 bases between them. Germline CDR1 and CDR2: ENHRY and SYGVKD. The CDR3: CAISVGGQQFF. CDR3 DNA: TGTGCCATCAGTGTGGGAGGCCAGCAGTTCTTC.